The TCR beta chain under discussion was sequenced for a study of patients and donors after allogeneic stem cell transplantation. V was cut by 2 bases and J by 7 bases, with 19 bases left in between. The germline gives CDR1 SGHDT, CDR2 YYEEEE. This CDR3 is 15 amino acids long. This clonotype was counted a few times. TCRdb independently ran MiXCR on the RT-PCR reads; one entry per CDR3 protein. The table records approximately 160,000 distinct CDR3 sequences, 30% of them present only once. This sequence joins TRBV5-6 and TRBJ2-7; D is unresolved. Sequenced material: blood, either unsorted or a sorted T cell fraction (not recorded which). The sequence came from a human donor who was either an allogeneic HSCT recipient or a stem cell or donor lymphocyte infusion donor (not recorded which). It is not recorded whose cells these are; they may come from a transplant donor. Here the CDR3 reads CASSFRSSFLKEQYF. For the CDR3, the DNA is TGTGCCAGCAGCTTTCGGAGTTCGTTTCTTAAGGAGCAGTACTTC.